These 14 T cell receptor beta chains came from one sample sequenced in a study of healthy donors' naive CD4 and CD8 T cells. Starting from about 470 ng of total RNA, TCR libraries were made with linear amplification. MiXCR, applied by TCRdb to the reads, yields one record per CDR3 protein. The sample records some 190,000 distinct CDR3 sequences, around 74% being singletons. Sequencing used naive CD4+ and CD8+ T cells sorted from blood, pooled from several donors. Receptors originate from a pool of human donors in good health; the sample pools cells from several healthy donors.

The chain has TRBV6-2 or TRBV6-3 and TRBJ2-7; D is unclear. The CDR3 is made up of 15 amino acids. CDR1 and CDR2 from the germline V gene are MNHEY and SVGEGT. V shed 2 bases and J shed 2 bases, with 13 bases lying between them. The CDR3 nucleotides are TGTGCCAGCAGTTACGGGGTCGGCAGAACCTACGAGCAGTACTTC. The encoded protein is CASSYGVGRTYEQYF.

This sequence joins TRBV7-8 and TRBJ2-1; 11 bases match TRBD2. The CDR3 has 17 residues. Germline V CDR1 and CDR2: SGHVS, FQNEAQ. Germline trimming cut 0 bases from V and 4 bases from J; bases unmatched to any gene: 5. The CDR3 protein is CASSLARLAGQYNEQFF. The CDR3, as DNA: TGTGCCAGCAGCTTAGCCAGACTAGCGGGACAATACAATGAGCAGTTCTTC.

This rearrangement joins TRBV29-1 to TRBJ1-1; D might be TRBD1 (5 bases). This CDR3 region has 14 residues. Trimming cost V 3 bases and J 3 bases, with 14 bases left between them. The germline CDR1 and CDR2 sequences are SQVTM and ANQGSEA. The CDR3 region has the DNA TGCAGCGTTGACCCGACAGTGGCGTACACTGAAGCTTTCTTT. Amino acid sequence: CSVDPTVAYTEAFF.

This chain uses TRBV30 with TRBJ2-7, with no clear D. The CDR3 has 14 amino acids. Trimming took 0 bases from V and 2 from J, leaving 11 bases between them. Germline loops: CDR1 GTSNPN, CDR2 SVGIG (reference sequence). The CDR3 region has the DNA TGTGCCTGGAGTGTTGAGGACCGAACCTACGAGCAGTACTTC. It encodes CAWSVEDRTYEQYF.

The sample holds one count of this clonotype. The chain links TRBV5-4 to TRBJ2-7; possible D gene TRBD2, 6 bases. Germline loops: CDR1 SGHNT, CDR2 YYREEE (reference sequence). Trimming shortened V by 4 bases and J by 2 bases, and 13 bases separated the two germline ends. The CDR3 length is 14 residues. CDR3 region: CASSPGEKTYEQYF. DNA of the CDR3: TGTGCCAGCAGCCCGGGAGAGAAGACCTACGAGCAGTACTTC.

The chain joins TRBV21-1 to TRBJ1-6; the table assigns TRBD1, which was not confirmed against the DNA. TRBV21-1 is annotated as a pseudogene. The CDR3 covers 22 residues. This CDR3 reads CASSDSSPRQGNMRSYNSPLHF. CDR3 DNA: TGTGCCAGCAGCGATAGCTCCCCAAGACAGGGTAATATGAGGTCCTATAATTCACCCCTCCACTTT.

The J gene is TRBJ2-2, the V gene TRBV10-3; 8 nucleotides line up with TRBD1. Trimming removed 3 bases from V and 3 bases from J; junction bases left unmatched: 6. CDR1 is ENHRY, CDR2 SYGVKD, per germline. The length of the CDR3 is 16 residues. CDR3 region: CAISDPRGQDTGELFF. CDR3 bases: TGTGCCATCAGTGACCCACGGGGACAGGACACCGGGGAGCTGTTTTTT.

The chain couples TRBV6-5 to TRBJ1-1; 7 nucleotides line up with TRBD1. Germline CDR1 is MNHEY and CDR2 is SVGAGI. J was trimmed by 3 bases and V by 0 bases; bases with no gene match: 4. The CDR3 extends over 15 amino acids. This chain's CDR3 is CASSYSTGLDTEAFF. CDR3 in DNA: TGTGCCAGCAGTTACTCGACAGGGTTGGACACTGAAGCTTTCTTT.

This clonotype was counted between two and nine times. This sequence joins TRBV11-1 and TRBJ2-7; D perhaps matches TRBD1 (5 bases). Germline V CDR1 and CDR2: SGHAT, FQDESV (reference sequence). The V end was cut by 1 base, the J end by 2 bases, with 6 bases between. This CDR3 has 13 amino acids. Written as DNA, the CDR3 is TGTGCCAGCAGCTTAGGACAGACCTACGAGCAGTACGTC. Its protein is CASSLGQTYEQYV.

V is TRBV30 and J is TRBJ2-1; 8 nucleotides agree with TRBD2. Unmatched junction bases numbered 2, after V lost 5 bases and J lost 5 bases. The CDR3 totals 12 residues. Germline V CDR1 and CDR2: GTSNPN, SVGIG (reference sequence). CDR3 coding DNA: TGTGCCTGGGGACTAGCCGACAATGAGCAGTTCTTC. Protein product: CAWGLADNEQFF.

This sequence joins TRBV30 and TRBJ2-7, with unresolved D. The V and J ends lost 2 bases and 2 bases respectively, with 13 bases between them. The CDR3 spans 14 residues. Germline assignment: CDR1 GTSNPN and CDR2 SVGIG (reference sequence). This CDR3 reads CAWSNLGGTYEQYF. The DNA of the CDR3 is TGTGCCTGGAGTAACCTAGGTGGAACCTACGAGCAGTACTTC. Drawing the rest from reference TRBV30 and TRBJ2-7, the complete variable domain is SQTIHQWPATLVQPVGSPLSLECTVEGTSNPNLYWYRQAAGRGLQLLFYSVGIGQISSEVPQNLSASRPQDRQFILSSKKLLLSDSGFYLCAWSNLGGTYEQYFGPGTRLTVT.

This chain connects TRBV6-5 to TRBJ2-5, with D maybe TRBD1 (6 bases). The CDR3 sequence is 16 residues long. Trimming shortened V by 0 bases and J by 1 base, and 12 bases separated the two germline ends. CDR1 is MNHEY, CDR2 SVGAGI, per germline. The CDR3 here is CASSYSGWDTQETQYF. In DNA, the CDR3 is TGTGCCAGCAGTTACTCGGGGTGGGACACCCAAGAGACCCAGTACTTC.

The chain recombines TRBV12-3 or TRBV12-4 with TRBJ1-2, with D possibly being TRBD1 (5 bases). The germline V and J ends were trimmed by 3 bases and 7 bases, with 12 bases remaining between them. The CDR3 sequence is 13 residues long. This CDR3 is CASSLNSGFGYTF. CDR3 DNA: TGTGCCAGCAGTTTGAACTCAGGGTTTGGCTACACCTTC.

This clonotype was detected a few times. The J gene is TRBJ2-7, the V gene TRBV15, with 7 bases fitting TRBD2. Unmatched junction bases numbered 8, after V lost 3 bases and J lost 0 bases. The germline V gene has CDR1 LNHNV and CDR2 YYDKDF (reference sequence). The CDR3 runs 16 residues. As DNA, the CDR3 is TGTGCCACCAGCAGTCTGGGTCTAGCGGACTCCTACGAGCAGTACTTC. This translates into CATSSLGLADSYEQYF.